A selection of T cell receptor beta chains follows, all from one sample in a study of Ad26.COV2.S vaccination and SARS-CoV-2 variants. The table came from immunoSEQ multiplex PCR; TCRdb's copy has only in-frame clones and leaves some out. In the table there are 350,000 to 500,000 clones, 80% to 95% of which are singletons. The material was peripheral blood, obtained in a trial of Ad26.COV2.S vaccine versus placebo. Source of these receptors: a person aged 18-65 years who received the Ad26.COV2.S COVID-19 vaccine or a placebo. Each CDR3 is given without its conserved first and last residue. Each record gives: V gene, J gene, D gene, CDR3 protein. A D gene is named only where the DNA matches it firmly.

V: TRBV24-1; J: TRBJ2-3; D: -; CDR3: ATSDTAGWADTQY
V: TRBV15; J: TRBJ2-2; D: TRBD1; CDR3: ATSGTGGTTGELF
V: TRBV27; J: TRBJ2-7; D: TRBD1; CDR3: ASSLTGGSSYEQY
V: TRBV4-3; J: TRBJ2-7; D: TRBD1; CDR3: ASSPGTSGGSGPYEQY
V: TRBV7-2; J: TRBJ2-7; D: -; CDR3: ASSLDQAIVYEQY
V: TRBV2; J: TRBJ2-7; D: TRBD2; CDR3: ASRTSAYEQY
V: TRBV6-5; J: TRBJ1-6; D: -; CDR3: ASSYLWQSHNSPLH
V: TRBV27; J: TRBJ1-1; D: -; CDR3: ASSLRRDTSYTEAF
V: TRBV7-7; J: TRBJ1-1; D: -; CDR3: ASSAPTGTEAF
V: TRBV5-1; J: TRBJ2-1; D: -; CDR3: ASSLEPGSSYNEQF
V: TRBV5-6; J: TRBJ1-1; D: -; CDR3: ASTVLGAANTEAF
V: TRBV4-2; J: TRBJ2-2; D: TRBD1; CDR3: ASSQDRGQGFTGELF
V: TRBV28; J: TRBJ2-3; D: TRBD1; CDR3: ASRLSGTGITQY
V: TRBV5-1; J: TRBJ2-5; D: TRBD2; CDR3: ASSLAPGGLETQY
V: TRBV27; J: TRBJ2-3; D: -; CDR3: ASSFLPFTDTQY
V: TRBV7-2; J: TRBJ2-5; D: TRBD2; CDR3: ASSFPGGVETQY
V: TRBV7-2; J: TRBJ2-7; D: TRBD1; CDR3: ASSFHGQGDYEQY
V: TRBV7-8; J: TRBJ2-2; D: TRBD2; CDR3: ASSSGLAEIGTGELF
V: TRBV6-1; J: TRBJ2-4; D: -; CDR3: ASSELGAKNIQY
V: TRBV10-3; J: TRBJ2-7; D: TRBD2; CDR3: AISESTSGPYEQY
V: TRBV11-3; J: TRBJ2-3; D: -; CDR3: ASSSGGWGTPDTQY
V: TRBV28; J: TRBJ2-1; D: TRBD2; CDR3: ASSGLAGDNEQF
V: TRBV7-6; J: TRBJ1-6; D: -; CDR3: ASSRTDNSPLH
V: TRBV5-4; J: TRBJ2-7; D: TRBD1; CDR3: ASSFTGGWSYEQY
V: TRBV7-9; J: TRBJ2-1; D: TRBD2; CDR3: ASSLVASGGHYNEQF
V: TRBV30; J: TRBJ1-2; D: -; CDR3: AWRAGRLQST
V: TRBV6-5; J: TRBJ2-3; D: TRBD2; CDR3: ASSLTSGDTDTQY
V: TRBV5-1; J: TRBJ2-7; D: -; CDR3: ASSFVSLSSEQY
V: TRBV21-1; J: TRBJ2-7; D: -; CDR3: ASSSTGSRGTYEQY
V: TRBV6-2/TRBV6-3; J: TRBJ1-5; D: TRBD1; CDR3: ASSTGVVGNQPQH
V: TRBV24-1; J: TRBJ2-7; D: TRBD2; CDR3: ATQGAGGPEGEQY
V: TRBV11-3; J: TRBJ2-5; D: -; CDR3: ASSFGHRETQY